This TCR beta chain was recorded in a study of blood T cell repertoires in COVID-19. Looking at the study overall: The United States, Italy and Spain provided the acute and convalescent COVID-19 samples. T cells, B-cell-depleted T cells, or PBMCs supplied cDNA or gDNA.

Methods used by the authors: Reference gene primer amplification yielded estimated nucleated cell counts. The method was immunoSEQ multiplex PCR; TCRdb's version includes in-frame clones alone and lacks a portion of them. V, J and clone size were drawn from that table, and D and trimming were deduced from the DNA. This sample has hundreds of thousands of clones, with 87% found just once. Looked up from germline, CDR1 is SNHLY and CDR2 is FYNNEI. V was pared by 3 bases and J by 5 bases, with 0 bases of the junction left unmatched. The CDR3 runs 14 residues. Recovered status in Cohort 3 required two negative PCRs, clearance, or symptom resolution.

The sample comprised PBMCs or T cells enriched from blood (not recorded which). V usage is TRBV2 and J usage is TRBJ1-4; 10 bases line up with TRBD1. The receptor comes from a woman aged 40 to 50 who had recovered from COVID-19. The DNA of the CDR3 is TGTGCCAGCAGTGAGGACAGGGGGAATGAAAAACTGTTTTTT. This sequence encodes CASSEDRGNEKLFF. Full variable domain (rest looked up from reference TRBV2 and TRBJ1-4): EPEVTQTPSHQVTQMGQEVILRCVPISNHLYFYWYRQILGQKVEFLVSFYNNEISEKSEIFDDQFSVERPDGSNFTLKIRSTKLEDSAMYFCASSEDRGNEKLFFGSGTQLSVL.